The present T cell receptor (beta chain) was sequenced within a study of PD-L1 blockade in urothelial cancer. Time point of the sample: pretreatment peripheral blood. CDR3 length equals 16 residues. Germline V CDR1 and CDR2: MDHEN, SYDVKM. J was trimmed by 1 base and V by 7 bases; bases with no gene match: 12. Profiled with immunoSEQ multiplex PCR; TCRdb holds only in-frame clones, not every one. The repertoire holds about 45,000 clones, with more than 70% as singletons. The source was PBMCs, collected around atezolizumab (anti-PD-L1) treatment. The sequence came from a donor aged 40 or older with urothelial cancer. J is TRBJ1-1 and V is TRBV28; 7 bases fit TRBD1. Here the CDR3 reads CASMNPPGTANTEAFF. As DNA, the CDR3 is TGTGCCAGCATGAATCCTCCCGGGACAGCGAACACTGAAGCTTTCTTT. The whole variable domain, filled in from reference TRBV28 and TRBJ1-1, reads DVKVTQSSRYLVKRTGEKVFLECVQDMDHENMFWYRQDPGLGLRLIYFSYDVKMKEKGDIPEGYSVSREKKERFSLILESASTNQTSMYLCASMNPPGTANTEAFFGQGTRLTVV.